The 21 T cell receptor beta chains listed next were all sequenced from one sample in a study of monozygotic twins with inflammatory bowel disease (dated by TCRdb to about 2019). The method was 5' RACE. These reads were obtained on an Illumina HiSeq 2500. TCRdb reprocessed the raw reads; every CDR3 protein sequence is a single record, and DNA is not supplied. The record for this sample contains approximately 200,000 distinct CDR3 sequences. More than 7.5% of the sample goes to the ten largest clones. Sequencing was done on a sample of blood. The origin of the receptors is a human donor with ulcerative colitis or Crohn's disease, or a healthy co-twin of an affected twin (not recorded which).

The chain is built from TRBV29-1 and TRBJ2-7; TCRdb names TRBD1, which stays unverified in the absence of DNA. From germline, CDR1 is SQVTM and CDR2 ANQGSEA. The CDR3 extends over 16 amino acids. CDR3: CSVEDLGRDSLYEQYF.

The chain carries TRBV5-4 and TRBJ2-2; TCRdb picks TRBD1, but there is no DNA to check that call. In germline, CDR1 is SGHNT, CDR2 YYREEE (reference sequence). This CDR3 has 15 residues. This CDR3 reads CASSGGTANTGELFF.

The rearrangement links TRBV7-2 to TRBJ1-4; without DNA, the TCRdb call of TRBD1 cannot be checked. The CDR3 is made up of 15 amino acids. Germline V gene sequence: CDR1 SGHTA, CDR2 FQGNSA. The CDR3 is CASSSGTGYNEKLFF.

This chain links TRBV28 with TRBJ1-2; TCRdb picks TRBD1, but there is no DNA to check that call. The V gene's germline CDR1 is MDHEN and CDR2 SYDVKM. There are 12 residues in the CDR3. CDR3: CASSLSGLGNTF.

The V call is TRBV20-1, the J call TRBJ2-5; TCRdb picks TRBD1, but there is no DNA to check that call. Germline loops: CDR1 DFQATT, CDR2 SNEGSKA (reference sequence). This CDR3 has 14 residues. This CDR3 is CSARETGGVETQYF.

This chain joins TRBV20-1 and TRBJ2-3; as DNA is missing, the TRBD2 call by TCRdb cannot be tested. CDR1 and CDR2 (germline): DFQATT, SNEGSKA (reference sequence). The CDR3 totals 14 residues. CDR3 region: CSAEPIAGGYTQYF.

This sequence joins TRBV12-3 or TRBV12-4 and TRBJ1-1; TCRdb returns TRBD1, unconfirmable since there is no DNA. The CDR3 sequence is 14 residues long. CDR3 loop: CASTLDRAATEAFF.

The J gene is TRBJ2-5, the V gene TRBV7-2; the D call from TCRdb, TRBD2, cannot be confirmed without DNA. Germline loops: CDR1 SGHTA, CDR2 FQGNSA. The CDR3 is 17 residues long. The CDR3 spells CASSLGPSGGLQETQYF.

V usage is TRBV5-1 and J usage is TRBJ2-3; there is no DNA to check the TCRdb D call of TRBD2. From germline, CDR1 is SGHRS and CDR2 YFSETQ. The CDR3 extends over 14 amino acids. Here the CDR3 reads CASSLAGPEGTQYF.

V usage is TRBV20-1 and J usage is TRBJ2-1; the D call from TCRdb, TRBD1, cannot be confirmed without DNA. Per the germline V gene, CDR1 is DFQATT and CDR2 is SNEGSKA (reference sequence). The length of the CDR3 is 14 residues. The CDR3: CSAPGPRVGNEQFF.

The chain is built from TRBV5-1 and TRBJ1-4; the TRBD1 assignment by TCRdb is unverifiable without DNA. Germline assignment: CDR1 SGHRS and CDR2 YFSETQ. The CDR3 has 13 amino acids. The CDR3: CASSRDRGEKLFF.

The chain recombines TRBV28 with TRBJ1-2; TCRdb's assignment of TRBD1 cannot be checked, as there is no DNA. Germline values: CDR1 MDHEN, CDR2 SYDVKM. The CDR3 is made up of 16 amino acids. The chain's CDR3 is CASSLVGIGGTMGYTF.

The chain couples TRBV12-3 or TRBV12-4 to TRBJ1-3; TCRdb picks TRBD1, but there is no DNA to check that call. This CDR3 contains 14 residues. This CDR3 is CASSLRDRRNTIYF.

J is TRBJ1-1 and V is TRBV18; the D call of TRBD1 rests on TCRdb alone, since no DNA is present to check it. The CDR3 totals 14 residues. Per germline, CDR1 KGHSH and CDR2 LQKENI. The CDR3 here is CASSPSSQGGEAFF. The variable domain in full, with the rest retrieved from reference TRBV18 and TRBJ1-1, is NAGVMQNPRHLVRRRGQEARLRCSPMKGHSHVYWYRQLPEEGLKFMVYLQKENIIDESGMPKERFSAEFPKEGPSILRIQQVVRGDSAAYFCASSPSSQGGEAFFGQGTRLTVV.

The rearrangement joins TRBV18 to TRBJ2-5. Per the germline V gene, CDR1 is KGHSH and CDR2 is LQKENI. The CDR3 length is 12 residues. CDR3 sequence reads: CASSPVQETQYF.

This sequence joins TRBV27 and TRBJ2-1. The CDR3 consists of 14 residues. Germline V gives CDR1 MNHEY, CDR2 SMNVEV (reference sequence). The CDR3 protein is CASSLLELRGEQFF.

J is TRBJ1-1 and V is TRBV9. Germline values: CDR1 SGDLS, CDR2 YYNGEE. CDR3 length: 16 amino acids. CDR3 protein: CASSVGSQAGLTEAFF.

This chain uses TRBV4-2 with TRBJ2-7; TCRdb calls TRBD1, which cannot be checked without DNA. Germline lookup yields CDR1 LGHNA and CDR2 YNFKEQ. The CDR3 is 16 residues long. This chain's CDR3 is CASSQHKGGILDEQYF.

This chain links TRBV3-1 with TRBJ2-1; TCRdb designates TRBD2, a call that cannot be tested without DNA. Germline CDR1 reads LGHDT; CDR2 reads YNNKEL (reference sequence). The CDR3 length is 14 residues. CDR3 sequence: CASTAGTPGNEQFF.

The chain joins TRBV9 to TRBJ2-3. Germline CDR1 reads SGDLS; CDR2 reads YYNGEE. The CDR3 sequence is 18 residues long. The CDR3 protein is CASSVAVEDGSSTDTQYF.

This chain links TRBV5-1 with TRBJ2-7. The CDR3 has 12 residues. Per the germline V gene, CDR1 is SGHRS and CDR2 is YFSETQ. CDR3 residues: CASSFQGGEQYF.